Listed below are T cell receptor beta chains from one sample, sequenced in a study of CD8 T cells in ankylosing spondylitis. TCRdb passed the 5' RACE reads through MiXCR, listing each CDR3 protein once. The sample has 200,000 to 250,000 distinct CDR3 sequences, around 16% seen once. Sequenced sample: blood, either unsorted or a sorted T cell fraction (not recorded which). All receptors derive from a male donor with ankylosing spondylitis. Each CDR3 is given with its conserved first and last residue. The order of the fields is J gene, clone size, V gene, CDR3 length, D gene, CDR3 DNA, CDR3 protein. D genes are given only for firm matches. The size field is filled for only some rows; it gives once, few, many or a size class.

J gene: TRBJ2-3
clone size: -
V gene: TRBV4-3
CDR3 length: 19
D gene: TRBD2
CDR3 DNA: TGCGCCAGCAGCCAAGAGAGGCTAGCGGGAGGTCTTAGCACAGATACGCAGTATTTT
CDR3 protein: CASSQERLAGGLSTDTQYF

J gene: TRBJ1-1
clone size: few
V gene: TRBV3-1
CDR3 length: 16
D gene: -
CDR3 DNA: TGTGCCAGCAGCCCGTCCTTGGGAGAGATGAACACTGAAGCTTTCTTT
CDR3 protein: CASSPSLGEMNTEAFF

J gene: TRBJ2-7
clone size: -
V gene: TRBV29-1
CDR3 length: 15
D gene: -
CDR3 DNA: TGCAGCGTTCGTTCGGGGTGGGGGGCTTTTGACGAGCAGTACTTC
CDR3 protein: CSVRSGWGAFDEQYF

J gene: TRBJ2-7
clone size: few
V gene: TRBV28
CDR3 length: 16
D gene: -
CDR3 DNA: TGTGCCAGCAGTACGGTAGGGGGGTATATCTCCTACGAGCAGTACTTC
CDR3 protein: CASSTVGGYISYEQYF

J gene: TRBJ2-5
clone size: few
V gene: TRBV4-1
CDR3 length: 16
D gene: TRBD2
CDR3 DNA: TGCGCCAGCAGCCAAGATAGCGGGGGCCTCCAAGAGACCCAGTACTTC
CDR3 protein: CASSQDSGGLQETQYF

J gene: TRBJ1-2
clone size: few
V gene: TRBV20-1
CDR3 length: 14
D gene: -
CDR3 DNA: TGCAGTGCTCGGGTTCTGACAGGCAACTATGGCTACACCTTC
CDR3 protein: CSARVLTGNYGYTF

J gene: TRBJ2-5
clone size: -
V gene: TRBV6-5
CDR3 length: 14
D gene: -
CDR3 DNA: TGTGCCAGCAGTTACGGAAAGCTCCAAGAGACCCAGTACTTC
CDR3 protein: CASSYGKLQETQYF

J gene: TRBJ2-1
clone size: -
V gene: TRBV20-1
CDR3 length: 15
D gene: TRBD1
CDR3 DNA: TGCAGTGCTAGACCTGACAGGGAACCCTACAATGAGCAGTTCTTC
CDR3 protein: CSARPDREPYNEQFF

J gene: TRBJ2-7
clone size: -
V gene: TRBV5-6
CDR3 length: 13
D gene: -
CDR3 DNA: TGTGCCAGCAGCCCCGGTAAGGGCTACGAGCAGTACTTC
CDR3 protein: CASSPGKGYEQYF

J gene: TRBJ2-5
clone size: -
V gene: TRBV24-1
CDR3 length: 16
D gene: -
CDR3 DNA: TGTGCCACCAGTGATCCGAGGACCGACATAAAAGAGACCCAGTACTTC
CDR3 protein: CATSDPRTDIKETQYF

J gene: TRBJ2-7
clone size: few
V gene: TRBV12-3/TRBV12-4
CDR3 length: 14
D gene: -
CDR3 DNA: TGTGCCAGCAGTTTGGGGACGGACAACTACGAGCAGTACTTC
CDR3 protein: CASSLGTDNYEQYF

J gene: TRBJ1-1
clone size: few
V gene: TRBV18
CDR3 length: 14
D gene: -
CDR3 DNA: TGTGCCAGCTCACCGCCGGACCACCCTACTGAAGCTTTCTTT
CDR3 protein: CASSPPDHPTEAFF

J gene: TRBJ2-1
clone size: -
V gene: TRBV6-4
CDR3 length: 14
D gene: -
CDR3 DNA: TGTGCCAGCAGTGGCAGCGCGGGGGCGGGGGAGCAGTTCTTC
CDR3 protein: CASSGSAGAGEQFF

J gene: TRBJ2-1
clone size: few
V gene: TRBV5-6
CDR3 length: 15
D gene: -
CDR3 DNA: TGTGCCAGCAGCCCTCAGCCGGAGTCCTACAATGAGCAGTTCTTC
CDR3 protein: CASSPQPESYNEQFF

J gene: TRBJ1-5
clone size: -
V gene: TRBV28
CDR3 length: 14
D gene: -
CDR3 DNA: TGTGCCAGCAGCAACGACCGGTTCAATCAGCCCCAGCATTTT
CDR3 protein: CASSNDRFNQPQHF

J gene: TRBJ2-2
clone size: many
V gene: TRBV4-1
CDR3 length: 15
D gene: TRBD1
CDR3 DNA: TGCGCCAGCAGCCACCTTCAGGGGGCCACCGGGGAGCTGTTTTTT
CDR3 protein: CASSHLQGATGELFF

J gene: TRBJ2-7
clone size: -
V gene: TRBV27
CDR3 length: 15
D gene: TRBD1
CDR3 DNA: TGTGCCAGCAGTTCTCCGGGACAGGGAACCTACGAGCAGTACTTC
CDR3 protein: CASSSPGQGTYEQYF

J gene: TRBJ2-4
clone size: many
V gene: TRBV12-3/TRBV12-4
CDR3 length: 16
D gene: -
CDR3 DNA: TGTGCCAGCAGTTTTGGGGGGCACCCCCCCGGAAACATTCAGTACTTC
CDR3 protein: CASSFGGHPPGNIQYF

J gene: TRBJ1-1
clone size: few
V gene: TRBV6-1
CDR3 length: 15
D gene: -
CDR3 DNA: TGTGCCAGCAGTCCAAATACAGGGTGGAACACTGAAGCTTTCTTT
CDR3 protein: CASSPNTGWNTEAFF

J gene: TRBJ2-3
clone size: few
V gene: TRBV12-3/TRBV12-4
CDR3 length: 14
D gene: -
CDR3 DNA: TGTGCCAGCAGTTTAGAGGGGACGGCAGATACGCAGTATTTT
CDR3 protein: CASSLEGTADTQYF

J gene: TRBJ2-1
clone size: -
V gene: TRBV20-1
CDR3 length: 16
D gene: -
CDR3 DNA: TGCAGTGCGACCTCGCCGGGCGCCAGGGCCTACAATGAGCAGTTCTTC
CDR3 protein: CSATSPGARAYNEQFF

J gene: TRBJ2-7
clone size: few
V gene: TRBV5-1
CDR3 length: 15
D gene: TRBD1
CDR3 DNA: TGCGCCAGCAGCACGGGACAGATAAGCTCCTACGAGCAGTACTTC
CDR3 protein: CASSTGQISSYEQYF

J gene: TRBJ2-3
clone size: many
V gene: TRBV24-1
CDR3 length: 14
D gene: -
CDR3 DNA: TGTGCCACCGATCCGGGACAAATCACAGATACGCAGTATTTT
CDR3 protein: CATDPGQITDTQYF

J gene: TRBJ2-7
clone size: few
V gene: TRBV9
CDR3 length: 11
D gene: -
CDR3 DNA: TGTGCCAGCGGGCCAGGGCACGAGCAGTACTTC
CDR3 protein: CASGPGHEQYF

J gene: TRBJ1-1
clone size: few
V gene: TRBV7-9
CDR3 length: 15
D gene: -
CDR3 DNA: TGTGCCAGCAGCAGTTTAACCGGGGTGCGCACTGAAGCTTTCTTT
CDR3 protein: CASSSLTGVRTEAFF

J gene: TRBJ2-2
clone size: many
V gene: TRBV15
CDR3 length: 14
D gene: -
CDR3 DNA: TGTGCCACCAGCAGCTACGAAGACACCGGGGAGCTGTTTTTT
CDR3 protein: CATSSYEDTGELFF

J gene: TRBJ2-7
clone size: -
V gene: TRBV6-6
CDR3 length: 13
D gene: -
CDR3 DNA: TGTGCCAGCAGTTGGGACAACTCCTACGAGCAGTACTTC
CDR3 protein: CASSWDNSYEQYF

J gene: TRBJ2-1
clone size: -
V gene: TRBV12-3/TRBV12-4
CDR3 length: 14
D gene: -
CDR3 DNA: TGTGCCAGCAACCTAGGGGAGAAAGGCAATGAGCAGTTCTTC
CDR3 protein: CASNLGEKGNEQFF

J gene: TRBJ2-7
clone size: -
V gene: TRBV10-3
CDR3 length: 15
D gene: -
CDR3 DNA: TGTGCCATCAGTGGACTAAACACAGGCACCTACGAGCAGTACTTC
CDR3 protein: CAISGLNTGTYEQYF

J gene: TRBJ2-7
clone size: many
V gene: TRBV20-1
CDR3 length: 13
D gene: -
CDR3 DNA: TGCAGTGCTAGATTACTCGGGACCTACGAGCAGTACTTC
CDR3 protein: CSARLLGTYEQYF

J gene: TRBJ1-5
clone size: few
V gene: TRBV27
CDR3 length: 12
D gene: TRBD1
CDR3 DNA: TGTGCCAGCAATACAGGGGGTCAGCCCCAGCATTTT
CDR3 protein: CASNTGGQPQHF

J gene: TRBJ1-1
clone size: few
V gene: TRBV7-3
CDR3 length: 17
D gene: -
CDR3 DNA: TGTGCCAGCAGCTTTGACTTTCCGGGCGGGGACTACTCTGAAGCTTTCTTT
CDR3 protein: CASSFDFPGGDYSEAFF

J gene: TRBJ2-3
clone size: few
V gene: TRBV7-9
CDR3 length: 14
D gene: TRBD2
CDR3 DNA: TGTGCCAGCAGTCCGGAGCTAGCGGGAGGTACGCAGTATTTT
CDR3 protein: CASSPELAGGTQYF

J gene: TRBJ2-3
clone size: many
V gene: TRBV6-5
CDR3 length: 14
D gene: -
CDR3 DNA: TGTGCCAGCAGTTACTCGGCCGGACCAGATACGCAGTATTTT
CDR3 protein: CASSYSAGPDTQYF

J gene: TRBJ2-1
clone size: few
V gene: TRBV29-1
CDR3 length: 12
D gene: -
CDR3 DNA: TGCAGCGCCCACCCTCGTGGGAGTGAGCAGTTCTTC
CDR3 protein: CSAHPRGSEQFF

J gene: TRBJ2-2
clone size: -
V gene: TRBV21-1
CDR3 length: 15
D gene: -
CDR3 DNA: TGTGCCAGCAATTACTTCTGGACTAGCGGGTGGGAGCTGTTTTTT
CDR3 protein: CASNYFWTSGWELFF

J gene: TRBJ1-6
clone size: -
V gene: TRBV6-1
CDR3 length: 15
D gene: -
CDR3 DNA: TGTGCCAGCAGTGAATGGAGGACAGCTGATTCACCCCTCCACTTT
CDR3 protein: CASSEWRTADSPLHF

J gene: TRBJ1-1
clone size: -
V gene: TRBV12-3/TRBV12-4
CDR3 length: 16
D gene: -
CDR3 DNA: TGTGCCAGCAGCGCAGACGGACAGCTAGAGAACACTGAAGCTTTCTTT
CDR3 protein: CASSADGQLENTEAFF

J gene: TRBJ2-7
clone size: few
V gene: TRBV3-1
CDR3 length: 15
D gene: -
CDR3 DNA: TGTGCCAGCAGCCAAGCACGGGAGCGGCTCTACGAGCAGTACTTC
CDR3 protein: CASSQARERLYEQYF

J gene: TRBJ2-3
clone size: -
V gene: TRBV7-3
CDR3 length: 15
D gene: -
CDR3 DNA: TGTGCCAGCAGCCGAATGGGACTTCCGGCGGATACGCAGTATTTT
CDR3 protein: CASSRMGLPADTQYF

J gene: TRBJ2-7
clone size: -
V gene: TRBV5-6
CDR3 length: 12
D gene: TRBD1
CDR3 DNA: TGTGCCAGCAGCTTCGGGGACAGTTGGGAGTACTTC
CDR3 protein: CASSFGDSWEYF

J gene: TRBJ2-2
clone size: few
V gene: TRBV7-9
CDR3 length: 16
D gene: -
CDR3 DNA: TGTGCCAGCAGCTCGCCGGACGTTTCGAACACCGGGGAGCTGTTTTTT
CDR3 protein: CASSSPDVSNTGELFF

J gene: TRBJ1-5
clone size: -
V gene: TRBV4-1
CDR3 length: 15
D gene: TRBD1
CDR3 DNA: TGCGCCAGCAGCCAAGAAAACAGGGGCGGTCAGCCCCAGCATTTT
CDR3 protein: CASSQENRGGQPQHF

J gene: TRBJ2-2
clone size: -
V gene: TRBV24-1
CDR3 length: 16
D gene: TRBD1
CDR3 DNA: TGTGCCACCAGTGATTTGGGACAGGGGGCGACCGGGGAGCTGTTTTTT
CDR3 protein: CATSDLGQGATGELFF

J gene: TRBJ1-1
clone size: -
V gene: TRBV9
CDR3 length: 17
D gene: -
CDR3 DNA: TGTGCCAGCAGCGTAGGAGGAGGGGGGACAATGAACACTGAAGCTTTCTTT
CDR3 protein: CASSVGGGGTMNTEAFF

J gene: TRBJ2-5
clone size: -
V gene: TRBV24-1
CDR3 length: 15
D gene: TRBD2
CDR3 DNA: TGTGCCACCAGTGACCCCCTAGCGGGAGAAGAGACCCAGTACTTC
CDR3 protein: CATSDPLAGEETQYF

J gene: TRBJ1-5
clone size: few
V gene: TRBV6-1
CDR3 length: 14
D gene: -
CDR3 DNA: TGTGCCAGCAGCCTAAGTGGAGGGGGGCAGCCCCAGCATTTT
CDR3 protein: CASSLSGGGQPQHF

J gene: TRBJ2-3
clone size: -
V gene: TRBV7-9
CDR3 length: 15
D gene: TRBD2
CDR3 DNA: TGTGCCAGCAGCTCTAGCGGAATAAGCACAGATACGCAGTATTTT
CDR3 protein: CASSSSGISTDTQYF

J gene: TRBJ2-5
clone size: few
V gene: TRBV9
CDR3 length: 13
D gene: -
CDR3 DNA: TGTGCCAGCAGCCCGGGATCCCAAGAGACCCAGTACTTC
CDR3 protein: CASSPGSQETQYF

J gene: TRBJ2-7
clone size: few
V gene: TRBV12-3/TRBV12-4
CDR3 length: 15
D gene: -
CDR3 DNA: TGTGCCAGCAGTTTGGCCGCCTCGGCCGACTACGAGCAGTACTTC
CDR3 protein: CASSLAASADYEQYF

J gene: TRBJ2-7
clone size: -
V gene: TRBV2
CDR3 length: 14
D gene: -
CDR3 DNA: TGTGCCACCCATCGAGGGACTCCGCCTTACGAGCAGTACTTC
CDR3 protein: CATHRGTPPYEQYF

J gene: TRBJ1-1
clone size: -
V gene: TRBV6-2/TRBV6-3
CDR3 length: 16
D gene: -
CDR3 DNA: TGTGCCAGCAGTTACGCGACGAACGACATGAACACTGAAGCTTTCTTT
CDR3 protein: CASSYATNDMNTEAFF

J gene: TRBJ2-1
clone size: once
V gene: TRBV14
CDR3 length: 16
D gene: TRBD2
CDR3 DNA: TGTGCCAGCAGCCAAGCGGGTAGCGGGAGACTCAATGAGCAGTTCTTC
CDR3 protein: CASSQAGSGRLNEQFF